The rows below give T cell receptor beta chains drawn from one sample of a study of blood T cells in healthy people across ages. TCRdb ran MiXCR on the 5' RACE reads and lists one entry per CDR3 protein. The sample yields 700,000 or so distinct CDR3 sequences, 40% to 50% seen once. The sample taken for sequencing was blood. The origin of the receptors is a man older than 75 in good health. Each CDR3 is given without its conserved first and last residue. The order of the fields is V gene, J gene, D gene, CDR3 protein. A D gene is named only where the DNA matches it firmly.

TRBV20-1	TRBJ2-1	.	SASYGLNEQF
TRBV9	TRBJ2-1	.	ASSVGGNTGEQF
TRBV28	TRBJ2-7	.	ASSLATGIYEQY
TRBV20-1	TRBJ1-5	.	SARPLGGFNQPQH
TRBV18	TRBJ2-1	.	ASSPPGTPANEQF
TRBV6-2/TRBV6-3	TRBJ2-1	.	ASSSSDSYNEQF
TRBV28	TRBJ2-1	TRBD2	ASIEKTSAYNEQF
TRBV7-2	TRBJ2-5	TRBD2	ASSLSGLAGGHLVETQY
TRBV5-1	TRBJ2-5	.	ATKSRDGETQY
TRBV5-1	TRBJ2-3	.	ASSLAPAVDTQY
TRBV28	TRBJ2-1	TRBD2	ASSLLAGGRADNEQF
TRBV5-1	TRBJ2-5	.	ASSLSSTQGWETQY
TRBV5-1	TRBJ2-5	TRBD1	ASSFGRRSDRGHNEQY
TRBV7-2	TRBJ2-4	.	ASSFPSEVGAKNIQY
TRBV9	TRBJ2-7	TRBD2	ASSVSPDASGEQY
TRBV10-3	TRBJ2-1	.	ASNAGNEQF
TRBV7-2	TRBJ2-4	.	ASSFQQVLAKNIQY
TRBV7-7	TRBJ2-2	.	ASSTTEVTGELF
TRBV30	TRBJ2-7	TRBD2	AWSSRGVPTYEQY
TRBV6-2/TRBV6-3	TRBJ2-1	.	AVKTRPSSYNEQF
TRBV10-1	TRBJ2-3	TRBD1	ASSEARGTGSTDTQY
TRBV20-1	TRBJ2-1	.	SAPTEAYNEQF
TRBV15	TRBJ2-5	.	ATSRPQYYQETQY
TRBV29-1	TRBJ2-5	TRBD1	SVSAGQGYTLQETQY
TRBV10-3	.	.	AISESQFTSYNEQY
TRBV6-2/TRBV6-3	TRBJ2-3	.	ASSYSPKDNRQSTDTQY
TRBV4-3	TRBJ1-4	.	ASSQDLGSNEKLF
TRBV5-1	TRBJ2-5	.	ASSLFGQFPIDEAETQY
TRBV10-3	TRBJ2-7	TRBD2	AISEKAGGYEQY
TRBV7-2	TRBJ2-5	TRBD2	TSSARTSGAWGTQY
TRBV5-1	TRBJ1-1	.	ASSWSPEQLKNTEAF
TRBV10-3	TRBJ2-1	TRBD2	AIRLPGLAGPNEQF
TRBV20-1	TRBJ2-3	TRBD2	SATSSGRRDTQY
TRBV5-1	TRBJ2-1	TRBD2	ASSSTSGSFDEQF
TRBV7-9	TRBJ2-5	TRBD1	ASSSSDRGRKETQY
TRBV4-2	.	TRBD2	ASSQLAEGYNEQY
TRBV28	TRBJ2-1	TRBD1	ASSPQGASYNEQF